This passage covers 22 T cell receptor beta chains from one sample sequenced in a study of blood T cells in healthy people across ages. A second roughly 6 to 12 cycle PCR used barcoded and J-beta primers. One entry per CDR3 protein results from TCRdb running MiXCR on the 5' RACE reads. The data show about 830,000 distinct CDR3 sequences, 58% seen once. Specimen: blood. Receptors originate from a man under 40 in good health.

This clonotype was counted only a few times. As DNA, the CDR3 is TGTGCCAGCAGCGTGGGGACAGGGGACTATGGCTACACCTTC. Residues: CASSVGTGDYGYTF. This rearrangement joins TRBV9 to TRBJ1-2, with 10 bases matching TRBD1. Trimming removed 2 bases from V and 3 bases from J; junction bases left unmatched: 1. Per germline, CDR1 SGDLS and CDR2 YYNGEE. The CDR3 is 14 residues long.

V and J are TRBV7-9 and TRBJ2-1; perhaps TRBD2 as D (5 bases). The germline CDR1 and CDR2 sequences are SEHNR and FQNEAQ (reference sequence). V was clipped by 2 bases and J by 8 bases, with 10 bases between them. The CDR3 totals 13 residues. The CDR3 loop is CASSLMGDDEQFF. DNA for the CDR3: TGTGCCAGCAGCTTAATGGGAGACGATGAGCAGTTCTTC.

The chain couples TRBV6-2 or TRBV6-3 to TRBJ1-1, with 9 bases identical to TRBD1. Germline V CDR1 and CDR2: MNHEY, SVGEGT. With 6 bases clipped from V and 3 bases from J, the junction kept 2 bases outside the gene matches. The CDR3 is 13 residues long. Here the CDR3 DNA reads TGTGCCAGCAGATGGACAGGGGACACTGAAGCTTTCTTT. Its translation is CASRWTGDTEAFF.

This clonotype was counted between two and nine times. The CDR3 loop is CSVGTVYEQYF. For the CDR3, the DNA is TGCAGCGTTGGGACAGTCTACGAGCAGTACTTC. The gene calls are TRBV29-1 and TRBJ2-7; possible D gene TRBD1, 6 bases. The CDR3 has 11 residues. Looked up from germline, CDR1 is SQVTM and CDR2 is ANQGSEA. The V end was cut by 4 bases, the J end by 3 bases, with 7 bases between.

The rearrangement uses TRBV10-3 and TRBJ2-7; maybe TRBD1 (6 bases). This CDR3 comprises 14 residues. Trimming pared 2 bases from V and 7 bases from J, leaving 15 bases between. Germline V lookup: CDR1 ENHRY, CDR2 SYGVKD. The CDR3 nucleotides read TGTGCCATCAGTGAGGGACAGAAAAAAGAGGAGCAGTACTTC. It is translated as CAISEGQKKEEQYF.

In nucleotides, the CDR3 is TGTGCCAGCAGATTGGGGGATCAAGAGACCCAGTACTTC. Protein: CASRLGDQETQYF. The chain has TRBV12-3 or TRBV12-4 and TRBJ2-4; D possibly uses TRBD1 or TRBD2 (5 bases each). The J call may be incorrect, as the DNA end agrees better with TRBJ2-5. The CDR3 is 13 residues long.

The chain combines TRBV12-5 with TRBJ2-1; the D is unclear. Trimming stripped 3 bases from V and 6 bases from J, with 21 bases between. This CDR3 is 17 amino acids long. From germline, CDR1 is LGHNT and CDR2 FRNRAP. This CDR3 reads CASGFGPESYMVNEQFF. The CDR3 region has the DNA TGTGCTAGTGGTTTTGGACCGGAATCCTATATGGTCAATGAGCAGTTCTTC.

V gene TRBV7-3 combines with J gene TRBJ2-1, with a tentative D call TRBD1 (5 bases). The CDR3 contains 18 residues. CDR1 and CDR2 (germline): SGHTA, FQGTGA. The V and J ends lost 5 bases and 6 bases respectively, with 26 bases between them. The CDR3 spells CASSPNPRPEVGPNEQFF. The CDR3 bases are TGTGCCAGCAGCCCGAATCCCCGACCAGAAGTGGGGCCCAATGAGCAGTTCTTC.

The chain recombines TRBV4-2 with TRBJ2-1, with TRBD2 identical over 8 bases. The junction had 5 bases not matched to a gene; V was cut back by 0 bases and J by 10 bases. The germline gives CDR1 LGHNA, CDR2 YNFKEQ. The length of the CDR3 is 14 residues. The CDR3 spells CASSQESGGREQFF. In nucleotides, the CDR3 is TGTGCCAGCAGCCAAGAGAGCGGGGGCAGAGAGCAGTTCTTC.

This clonotype was observed once. This chain joins TRBV6-1 and TRBJ2-7; D remains ambiguous. CDR3 length: 13 amino acids. Germline CDR1 MNHNS, CDR2 SASEGT. V was pared by 3 bases and J by 1 base, with 7 bases between. The CDR3 bases are TGTGCCAGCAGTGACGCGCTTTCCTACGAGCAGTACTTC. Its translation: CASSDALSYEQYF.

J is TRBJ1-2 and V is TRBV7-8, with 7 bases matching TRBD1. Trimming took 6 bases from V and 1 from J; bases not matched to a gene: 5. CDR1 SGHVS and CDR2 FQNEAQ come from the germline V gene. This CDR3 region has 14 residues. CDR3 residues: CASSQWDSNYGYTF. Here the CDR3 DNA reads TGTGCCAGCAGTCAATGGGACAGTAACTATGGCTACACCTTC.

Note on this clonotype: One end of the junction varies from germline; a read error may be responsible. This rearrangement joins TRBV11-2 to TRBJ2-1; no firm D call. The CDR3 totals 13 residues. The germline CDR1 and CDR2 sequences are SGHAT and FQNNGV. Written as DNA, the CDR3 is TGTGCCAGCAGCTTAGGGCATCCAAATGAGCGGTTCTTC. Translating it yields CASSLGHPNERFF.

This clonotype was seen a few times. The chain couples TRBV7-2 to TRBJ2-5; TRBD2 agrees at 8 bases. This CDR3 is built from 14 residues. V was pared by 5 bases and J by 4 bases, with 6 bases of the junction left unmatched. From germline, CDR1 is SGHTA and CDR2 FQGNSA. This chain's CDR3 is CASSPQAGAETQYF. The CDR3 DNA sequence: TGTGCCAGCAGCCCCCAAGCGGGAGCAGAGACCCAGTACTTC.

Concerning this clonotype itself: A read error may be the cause here, since a much bigger clone is one base away. The rearrangement links TRBV10-3 to TRBJ2-5; 10 bases match TRBD1. The DNA end lines up better with TRBJ2-7; the J call may be wrong. CDR1 is ENHRY, CDR2 SYGVKD, per germline. The CDR3 runs 12 residues. CDR3 residues: CAIAGTGDEQYF. The CDR3 bases are TGTGCCATAGCCGGGACAGGGGACGAGCAGTACTTC.

The rearrangement uses TRBV10-2 and TRBJ2-2; no firm D call. The V end was cut by 2 bases, the J end by 1 base, with 8 bases between. CDR3 size: 15 residues. Germline lookup yields CDR1 WSHSY and CDR2 SAAADI. As DNA, the CDR3 is TGCGCCAGCAGTGAGATTCGAGGGAACACCGGGGAGCTGTTTTTT. Amino acid sequence: CASSEIRGNTGELFF.

Remarks on this clonotype: At one end the junction does not follow the germline gene, possibly because of a read error. The V and J genes are TRBV29-1 and TRBJ1-2, with D tentatively TRBD1 (5 bases). Germline-derived CDR1 and CDR2 are SQVTM and ANQGSEA. CDR3 length: 14 residues. The CDR3 sequence is CSSCRDPLLDGYAF. The DNA of the CDR3 is TGCAGCTCGTGCCGGGACCCGCTTTTAGATGGCTACGCCTTC.

The chain carries TRBV20-1 and TRBJ2-7; a possible D gene is TRBD2 (7 bases). In germline, CDR1 is DFQATT, CDR2 SNEGSKA (reference sequence). CDR3 length: 15 amino acids. V was pared by 0 bases and J by 5 bases, with 17 bases between. CDR3 in amino acids: CSARDPGGGANEQYF. Here the CDR3 DNA reads TGCAGTGCTAGAGATCCGGGTGGGGGGGCCAACGAGCAGTACTTC.

The chain links TRBV6-2 or TRBV6-3 to TRBJ2-1; D unclear. CDR1 and CDR2 from the germline V gene are MNHEY and SVGEGT. The V end lost 2 bases, the J end lost 0 bases, and 14 bases lay between the germline ends. The length of the CDR3 is 17 residues. The CDR3 is CASSYNLQPGSYNEQFF. The CDR3 DNA follows: TGTGCCAGCAGTTACAATTTACAGCCCGGCTCCTACAATGAGCAGTTCTTC.

This chain connects TRBV28 to TRBJ2-3; D gene ambiguous. The CDR3 has 15 amino acids. The V end lost 7 bases, the J end lost 3 bases, and 17 bases lay between the germline ends. Looked up from germline, CDR1 is MDHEN and CDR2 is SYDVKM. The CDR3 coding sequence is TGTGCCAGCACCCACGGAACGGGCAGAACAGATACGCAGTATTTT. The encoded protein is CASTHGTGRTDTQYF.

V usage is TRBV7-2 and J usage is TRBJ2-1; D perhaps matches TRBD2 (6 bases). The CDR3 has 17 amino acids. V lost 5 bases to trimming and J lost 4 bases, with 21 bases between them. Germline V gene sequence: CDR1 SGHTA, CDR2 FQGNSA. CDR3 DNA sequence: TGTGCCAGCAGCCTTATTTCGGCGGGACTTAGTTACAATGAGCAGTTCTTC. Amino acid sequence: CASSLISAGLSYNEQFF.

This clonotype was observed a few times. V is TRBV20-1 and J is TRBJ1-5; TRBD1 is a possible D gene (5 bases). Germline CDR1 and CDR2: DFQATT and SNEGSKA (reference sequence). V lost 0 bases to trimming and J lost 6 bases, with 18 bases between them. There are 16 residues in the CDR3. The CDR3, as DNA: TGCAGTGCTAGAGATCTTTTAACAGGTTACAGTCAGCCCCAGCATTTT. Its protein product is CSARDLLTGYSQPQHF.

This clonotype was picked up one time. V usage is TRBV20-1 and J usage is TRBJ2-1, with D uncertain. CDR1 and CDR2 (germline): DFQATT, SNEGSKA (reference sequence). V was pared by 3 bases and J by 8 bases, with 8 bases between. The CDR3 covers 11 residues. The CDR3 DNA reads as TGCAGTGCTAGTCTCGGTTATGAGCAGTTCTTC. Translating it yields CSASLGYEQFF.